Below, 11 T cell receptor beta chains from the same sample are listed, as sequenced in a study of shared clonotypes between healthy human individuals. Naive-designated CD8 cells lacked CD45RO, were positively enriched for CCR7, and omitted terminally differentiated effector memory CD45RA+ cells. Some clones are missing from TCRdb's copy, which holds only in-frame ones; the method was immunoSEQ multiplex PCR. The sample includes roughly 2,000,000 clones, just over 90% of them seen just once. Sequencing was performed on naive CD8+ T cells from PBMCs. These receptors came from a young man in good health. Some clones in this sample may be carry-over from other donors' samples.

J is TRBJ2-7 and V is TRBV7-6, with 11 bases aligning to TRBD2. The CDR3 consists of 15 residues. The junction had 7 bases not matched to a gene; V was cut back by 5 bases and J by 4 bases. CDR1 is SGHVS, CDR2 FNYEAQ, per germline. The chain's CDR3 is CASSPRTSGFYEQYF. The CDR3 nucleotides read TGTGCCAGCAGCCCAAGGACTAGCGGGTTTTACGAGCAGTACTTC.

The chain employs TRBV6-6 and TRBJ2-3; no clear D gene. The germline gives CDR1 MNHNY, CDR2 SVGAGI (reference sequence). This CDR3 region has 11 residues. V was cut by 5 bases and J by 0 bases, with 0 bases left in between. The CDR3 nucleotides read TGTGCCAGCAGTAGCACAGATACGCAGTATTTT. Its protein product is CASSSTDTQYF.

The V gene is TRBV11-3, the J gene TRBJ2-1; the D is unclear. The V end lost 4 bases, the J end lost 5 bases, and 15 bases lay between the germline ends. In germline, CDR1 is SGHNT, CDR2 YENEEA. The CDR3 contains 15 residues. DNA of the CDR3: TGTGCCAGCAGCTCGCATCGGCTACCAAACAATGAGCAGTTCTTC. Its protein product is CASSSHRLPNNEQFF.

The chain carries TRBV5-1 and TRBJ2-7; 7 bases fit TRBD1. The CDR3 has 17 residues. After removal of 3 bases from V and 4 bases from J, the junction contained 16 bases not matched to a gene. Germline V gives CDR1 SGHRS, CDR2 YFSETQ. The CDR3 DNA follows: TGCGCCAGCAGCTCCGAGGATCCGGGACAGCTACCGTACGAGCAGTACTTC. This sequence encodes CASSSEDPGQLPYEQYF.

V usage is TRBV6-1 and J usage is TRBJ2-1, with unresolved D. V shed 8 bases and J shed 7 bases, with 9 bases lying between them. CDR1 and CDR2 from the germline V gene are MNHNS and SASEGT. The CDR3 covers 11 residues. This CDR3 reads CASRDSNEQFF. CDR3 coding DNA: TGTGCCAGCCGAGATTCAAATGAGCAGTTCTTC.

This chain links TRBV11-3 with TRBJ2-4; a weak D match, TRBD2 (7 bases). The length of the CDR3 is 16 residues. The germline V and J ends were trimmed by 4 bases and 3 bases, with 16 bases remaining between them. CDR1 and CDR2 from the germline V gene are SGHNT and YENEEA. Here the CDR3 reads CASSSRAGADKNIQYF. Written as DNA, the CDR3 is TGTGCCAGCAGCTCCCGGGCGGGGGCGGACAAAAACATTCAGTACTTC.

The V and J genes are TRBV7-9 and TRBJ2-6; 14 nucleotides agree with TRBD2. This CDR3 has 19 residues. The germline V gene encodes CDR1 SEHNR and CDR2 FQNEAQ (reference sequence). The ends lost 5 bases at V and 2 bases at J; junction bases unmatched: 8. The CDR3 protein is CASSERGTSGSPGANVLTF. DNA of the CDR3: TGTGCCAGCAGCGAAAGGGGGACTAGCGGGAGTCCTGGGGCCAACGTCCTGACTTTC.

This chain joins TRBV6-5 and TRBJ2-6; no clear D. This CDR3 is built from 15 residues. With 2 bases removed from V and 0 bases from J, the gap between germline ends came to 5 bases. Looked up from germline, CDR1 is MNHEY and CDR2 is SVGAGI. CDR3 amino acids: CASSYVASGANVLTF. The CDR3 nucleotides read TGTGCCAGCAGTTACGTGGCCTCTGGGGCCAACGTCCTGACTTTC.

CDR3 amino acids: CASSYAGSGVYGYTF. Here the CDR3 DNA reads TGTGCCAGCAGTTACGCGGGGTCTGGAGTCTATGGCTACACCTTC. V and J are TRBV6-5 and TRBJ1-2; D is ambiguous. This CDR3 has 15 amino acids. Germline values: CDR1 MNHEY, CDR2 SVGAGI. Trimming stripped 2 bases from V and 4 bases from J, with 14 bases between.

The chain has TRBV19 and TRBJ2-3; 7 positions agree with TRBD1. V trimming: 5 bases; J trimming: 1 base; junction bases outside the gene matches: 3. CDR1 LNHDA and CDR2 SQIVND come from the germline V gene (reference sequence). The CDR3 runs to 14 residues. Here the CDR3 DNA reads TGTGCCAGTAGTGCCGACAGGGGCACAGATACGCAGTATTTT. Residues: CASSADRGTDTQYF.

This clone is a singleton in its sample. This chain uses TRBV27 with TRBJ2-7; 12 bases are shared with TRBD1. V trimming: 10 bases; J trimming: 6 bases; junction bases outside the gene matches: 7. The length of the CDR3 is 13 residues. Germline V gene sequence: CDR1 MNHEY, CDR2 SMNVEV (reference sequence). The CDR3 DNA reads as TGTGCCACCTGGGACAGGGGGCAATTCGAGCAGTACTTC. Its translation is CATWDRGQFEQYF.